This entry describes one T cell receptor (beta chain). No antigen is known for it. Qualities for individual bases were not recorded, and no much larger clone is one base off. One collaborating source in Seattle enrolled patients during active infection and followed them longitudinally through the course of disease. Whole blood was collected in K2EDTA tubes by collaborating institutions according to the institutions' own protocols. For TCRbeta analysis, collaborators shipped samples as frozen whole blood, isolated PBMCs, or DNA extracted from either of those sample types. The data stem from a study of blood T cell repertoires in COVID-19 (dated by TCRdb to 2019 to 2021). Some background on the complete study: Samples covering the acute and convalescent phases of COVID-19 were provided by collaborators in the United States, Italy and Spain. The material from the prospective study consisted of cDNA or gDNA derived from T cells, B-cell-depleted T cells, or PBMCs. Subjects who had been exposed to COVID-19, were actively infected with it, or had recovered from it provided the deeply sampled blood TCRbeta repertoires that made up the dataset. A freely available public database, intended as a resource for researchers studying the immune response to SARS-CoV-2, is where the repertoires were released. The samples were drawn from two sources: the first 160 participants of the ongoing ImmuneRACE study, and over 1,000 subjects contributed by 6 global collaborators. Nearly every sample came with metadata listing a de-identified subject ID, COVID-19 status, age in years and sex. Where available, HLA class I and class II types were obtained from metadata supplied by the sample provider rather than from assay-based typing. Summary of the overall study and its limitations: The amount of clinical and demographic metadata varied by source and participant and was provided uncurated.

The immunoSEQ Assay, a bias-controlled multiplex PCR, was used to amplify TCRbeta CDR3 regions from genomic DNA. The authors' pipeline ran thus. Within the assay, amplification of reference gene primers was used to estimate how many nucleated cells each sample contained. Sequence reads were collapsed and filtered to measure the absolute abundance of every unique TCRbeta CDR3 rearrangement. For each sample, productive Simpson clonality was calculated as the square root of Simpson's diversity index across productive rearrangements. The source is immuneACCESS, and TCRdb retained only in-frame sequences with V and J called. Part of the clones is not carried over; for the studies checked, unresolved V genes explain less than half of this, and the remainder is unexplained. That table gives V, J and clone size, and the DNA gave D and trimming. The table for this sample lists roughly 460,000 clones; approximately 90% of them were counted only once. Roughly 0.87% of the sample comes from the top ten.

Via the germline V gene, CDR1 is SGHRS and CDR2 YFSETQ. V gives up 0 bases and J gives up 3 bases, and the segment between their germline ends measures 12 bases. The CDR3 has 15 amino acids, counting the end cysteine and phenylalanine. Left in the record is the CDR3 DNA by itself, 45 bases read in frame from the first base. The source material was peripheral blood. The clonotype comes from a man in his late teens or twenties with COVID-19, enrolled during active disease. The V gene is TRBV5-1 and the J gene is TRBJ1-1; TRBD1 is perhaps the D gene, given 6 matching bases. DNA sequence: TGCGCCAGCAGCTTGGGGTGGGGGCGCGACACTGAAGCTTTCTTT. Translated, this gives CASSLGWGRDTEAFF.